These 24 T cell receptor beta chains originate from one sample sequenced in a study of T cell changes during pregnancy in multiple sclerosis. Some clones are missing from TCRdb's copy, which holds only in-frame ones; the method was immunoSEQ multiplex PCR. The repertoire holds around 60,000 clones, with about 93% as singletons. The sample consisted of peripheral blood, taken in the third trimester of pregnancy. Receptors were obtained from a female donor in good health, enrolled as a control in a pregnancy study.

This clone has just a few counts. The CDR3 DNA sequence: TGTGCCAGTCAGGACAGGGAGGTTGAAGCTTTCTTT. The encoded protein is CASQDREVEAFF. The gene calls are TRBV19 and TRBJ1-1; 8 bases align to TRBD1. The J segment lost 7 bases and the V segment lost 8 bases, leaving 6 bases of the junction unmatched. This CDR3 has 12 amino acids. Looked up from germline, CDR1 is LNHDA and CDR2 is SQIVND (reference sequence).

The V call is TRBV5-1, the J call TRBJ2-2; 12 bases map to TRBD2. CDR1 is SGHRS, CDR2 YFSETQ, per germline. CDR3 size: 16 residues. The junction had 9 bases not matched to a gene; V was cut back by 5 bases and J by 7 bases. The CDR3 nucleotides read TGCGCCAGCAGTACCGGACTAGCGGGAACGGTCGGGGAGCTGTTTTTT. Protein: CASSTGLAGTVGELFF.

The chain carries TRBV19 and TRBJ2-6; D may be TRBD1 (6 bases). V shed 4 bases and J shed 0 bases, with 10 bases lying between them. Germline CDR1 and CDR2: LNHDA and SQIVND (reference sequence). The CDR3 contains 16 residues. The CDR3 DNA reads TGTGCCAGTAGTAGAGGGACATTCTCTGGGGCCAACGTCCTGACTTTC. Its protein product is CASSRGTFSGANVLTF.

The table lists this clone with a count of one. This chain links TRBV7-3 with TRBJ2-5, with 9 bases that match TRBD2. The trim removed 5 bases at V and 5 bases at J, leaving 6 bases unmatched. Germline V lookup: CDR1 SGHTA, CDR2 FQGTGA. This CDR3 region has 14 residues. The CDR3 DNA reads TGTGCCAGCAGCGCAGCGGGGGGTTTGGAGACCCAGTACTTC. Translation gives CASSAAGGLETQYF.

V usage is TRBV10-3 and J usage is TRBJ1-2; D unclear. The CDR3 is made up of 14 amino acids. V was pared by 4 bases and J by 4 bases, with 13 bases between. Germline loops: CDR1 ENHRY, CDR2 SYGVKD. CDR3 bases: TGTGCCATCAGTGTCGGCGGGATTGGCTATGGCTACACCTTC. Translating gives CAISVGGIGYGYTF.

The chain links TRBV7-6 to TRBJ2-1, with 10 bases lining up with TRBD2. Unmatched junction bases numbered 5, after V lost 5 bases and J lost 4 bases. The CDR3 is 15 residues long. Per the germline V gene, CDR1 is SGHVS and CDR2 is FNYEAQ. CDR3 DNA sequence: TGTGCCAGCAGCCTGGGGGGACTAGCGTACAATGAGCAGTTCTTC. Its protein product is CASSLGGLAYNEQFF.

The gene calls are TRBV18 and TRBJ1-2; 9 bases align to TRBD1. With 4 bases clipped from V and 0 bases from J, the junction kept 3 bases outside the gene matches. The V gene's germline CDR1 is KGHSH and CDR2 LQKENI. The CDR3 totals 15 residues. CDR3 bases: TGTGCCAGCTCACTACAGGGGGCCTCTAACTATGGCTACACCTTC. This sequence encodes CASSLQGASNYGYTF.

The genes are TRBV7-9 and TRBJ1-1; 7 bases fit TRBD1. The CDR3 is 15 residues long. The V gene's germline CDR1 is SEHNR and CDR2 FQNEAQ (reference sequence). J gave up 1 base and V 5 bases, and 7 bases lay outside the gene matches. The CDR3 nucleotides read TGTGCCAGCAGCCCGACTTGGGACAGGAACACTGAAGCTTTCTTT. Amino acid sequence: CASSPTWDRNTEAFF.

The rearrangement uses TRBV18 and TRBJ1-5; D unresolved. V lost 2 bases, J lost 3 bases, and 11 bases lay in between. The CDR3 runs 15 residues. CDR1 and CDR2 from the germline V gene are KGHSH and LQKENI. DNA of the CDR3: TGTGCCAGCTCACCAGTAGGACTACTCAATCAGCCCCAGCATTTT. As protein: CASSPVGLLNQPQHF.

This chain joins TRBV19 and TRBJ1-5; TRBD1 is a possible D gene (5 bases). Trimming pared 7 bases from V and 4 bases from J, leaving 17 bases between. Germline V CDR1 and CDR2: LNHDA, SQIVND (reference sequence). The CDR3 has 15 residues. The CDR3 coding sequence is TGTGCCAGTAAGGACACCCCTACTGTGAATCAGCCCCAGCATTTT. Amino acids: CASKDTPTVNQPQHF. The variable domain in full, completed from reference TRBV19 and TRBJ1-5, reads DGGITQSPKYLFRKEGQNVTLSCEQNLNHDAMYWYRQDPGQGLRLIYYSQIVNDFQKGDIAEGYSVSREKKESFPLTVTSAQKNPTAFYLCASKDTPTVNQPQHFGDGTRLSIL.

J is TRBJ1-1 and V is TRBV27, with D hard to call. The V gene lost 8 bases and the J gene lost 0 bases, with 7 bases spanning the gap. The V gene's germline CDR1 is MNHEY and CDR2 SMNVEV (reference sequence). The CDR3 length is 12 residues. The CDR3 nucleotides are TGTGCCAGCGCCACTCTGAACACTGAAGCTTTCTTT. Translation gives CASATLNTEAFF.

As regards this clone: The same CDR3 is also encoded by other DNA sequences in this sample. This chain uses TRBV30 with TRBJ2-6; D possibly corresponds to TRBD1 (6 bases). This CDR3 contains 16 residues. V was clipped by 2 bases and J by 4 bases, with 15 bases between them. Germline V gene lookup returns CDR1 GTSNPN and CDR2 SVGIG (reference sequence). DNA for the CDR3: TGTGCCTGGAGTTTCGACAGGCCTGGAGGGGCCAACGTCCTGACTTTC. As protein: CAWSFDRPGGANVLTF.

The chain is built from TRBV28 and TRBJ2-5, with D unclear. The germline CDR1 and CDR2 sequences are MDHEN and SYDVKM. The CDR3 is 11 residues long. Trimming shortened V by 3 bases and J by 5 bases, and 4 bases separated the two germline ends. CDR3 coding DNA: TGTGCCAGCAGTTTGAGTGAGACCCAGTACTTC. Amino acids: CASSLSETQYF.

This clone was detected a few times. This chain links TRBV9 with TRBJ1-2; TRBD1 is a possible D gene (5 bases). V was shortened by 0 bases and J by 0 bases, with 6 bases between the two germline ends. Germline CDR1 and CDR2: SGDLS and YYNGEE. The CDR3 consists of 14 residues. The CDR3 nucleotides are TGTGCCAGCAGCGTAGTGGACACTAACTATGGCTACACCTTC. Its protein is CASSVVDTNYGYTF.

The chain recombines TRBV28 with TRBJ2-3, with TRBD2 matching 10 bases. Losses at the gene ends were 2 bases for V and 0 bases for J; bases not matched to a gene: 8. This CDR3 region has 18 residues. Germline assignment: CDR1 MDHEN and CDR2 SYDVKM. As DNA, the CDR3 is TGTGCCAGCAGTTTAAAGACTAGCGGGTCGTTTAGCACAGATACGCAGTATTTT. Translation gives CASSLKTSGSFSTDTQYF.

The V call is TRBV7-2, the J call TRBJ2-5; D possibly corresponds to TRBD1 (7 bases). The CDR3 is made up of 15 amino acids. Trimming took 5 bases from V and 1 from J, leaving 14 bases between them. Germline V gives CDR1 SGHTA, CDR2 FQGNSA. The chain's CDR3 is CASSPLQGGQETQYF. The CDR3 nucleotides read TGTGCCAGCAGCCCCCTTCAGGGGGGCCAAGAGACCCAGTACTTC.

The chain links TRBV11-1 to TRBJ2-3; TRBD2 aligns across 14 bases. Germline V CDR1 and CDR2: SGHAT, FQDESV (reference sequence). The CDR3 runs 19 residues. The ends lost 3 bases at V and 1 base at J; junction bases unmatched: 9. The CDR3 coding sequence is TGTGCCAGCAGCTTGAGGGGACTAGCGGGGGCCAGAGGCACAGATACGCAGTATTTT. Its translation: CASSLRGLAGARGTDTQYF.

This chain connects TRBV2 to TRBJ2-7; 11 nucleotides match TRBD1. The germline V gene has CDR1 SNHLY and CDR2 FYNNEI. Trimming removed 6 bases from V and 3 bases from J; junction bases left unmatched: 7. CDR3 length equals 15 residues. The CDR3 region has the DNA TGTGCCAGCAGAGTACCGGGACAGGGGGTCTACGAGCAGTACTTC. Protein product: CASRVPGQGVYEQYF.

The V and J genes are TRBV28 and TRBJ1-1, with TRBD1 identical over 9 bases. Germline V gene data show CDR1 as MDHEN and CDR2 as SYDVKM. V shed 6 bases, J shed 4 bases, and the junction held 9 bases outside the gene matches. This CDR3 has 15 residues. The CDR3 DNA reads as TGTGCCAGCAGACTTTGGACAGGGGCGATCACTGAAGCTTTCTTT. Protein: CASRLWTGAITEAFF.

The V gene is TRBV6-1, the J gene TRBJ1-2, with 10 nucleotides matching TRBD1. The trim removed 4 bases at V and 8 bases at J, leaving 4 bases unmatched. The CDR3 extends over 13 amino acids. CDR1 and CDR2 (germline): MNHNS, SASEGT. In DNA, the CDR3 is TGTGCCAGCAGTGGACAGGGGGCAGGGGGCTACACCTTC. It is translated as CASSGQGAGGYTF.

This clone was counted once. The gene calls are TRBV28 and TRBJ2-7; TRBD1 matches 7 bases. CDR1 MDHEN and CDR2 SYDVKM come from the germline V gene. This CDR3 spans 13 amino acids. The junction had 8 bases not matched to a gene; V was cut back by 5 bases and J by 7 bases. CDR3 in amino acids: CASSATGVEEQYF. In DNA form, the CDR3 reads TGTGCCAGCAGTGCCACAGGGGTGGAGGAGCAGTACTTC.

The chain couples TRBV27 to TRBJ2-7, with a possible D match to TRBD1 (6 bases). Trimming took off 2 bases at V and 6 bases at J, with 8 bases between the two ends. Germline loops: CDR1 MNHEY, CDR2 SMNVEV (reference sequence). This CDR3 comprises 12 residues. DNA of the CDR3: TGTGCCAGCAGTTTACCAGGGGCCGAGCAGTACTTC. Its translation is CASSLPGAEQYF.

This chain uses TRBV2 with TRBJ1-5, with TRBD1 matching over 9 bases. Germline V gives CDR1 SNHLY, CDR2 FYNNEI. This CDR3 has 16 residues. V shed 1 base and J 0 bases; nucleotides not matched to a gene: 1. Written as DNA, the CDR3 is TGTGCCAGCAGTGAAGACAGGGGGCATAGCAATCAGCCCCAGCATTTT. As protein: CASSEDRGHSNQPQHF.

This sequence joins TRBV11-3 and TRBJ2-7; no firm D call. Germline V gene sequence: CDR1 SGHNT, CDR2 YENEEA. This CDR3 comprises 14 residues. V lost 7 bases and J 0 bases, leaving 13 bases between the germline ends. The DNA of the CDR3 is TGTGCCAGCAAAGAAAAACGGTTCTCCTACGAGCAGTACTTC. As protein: CASKEKRFSYEQYF.